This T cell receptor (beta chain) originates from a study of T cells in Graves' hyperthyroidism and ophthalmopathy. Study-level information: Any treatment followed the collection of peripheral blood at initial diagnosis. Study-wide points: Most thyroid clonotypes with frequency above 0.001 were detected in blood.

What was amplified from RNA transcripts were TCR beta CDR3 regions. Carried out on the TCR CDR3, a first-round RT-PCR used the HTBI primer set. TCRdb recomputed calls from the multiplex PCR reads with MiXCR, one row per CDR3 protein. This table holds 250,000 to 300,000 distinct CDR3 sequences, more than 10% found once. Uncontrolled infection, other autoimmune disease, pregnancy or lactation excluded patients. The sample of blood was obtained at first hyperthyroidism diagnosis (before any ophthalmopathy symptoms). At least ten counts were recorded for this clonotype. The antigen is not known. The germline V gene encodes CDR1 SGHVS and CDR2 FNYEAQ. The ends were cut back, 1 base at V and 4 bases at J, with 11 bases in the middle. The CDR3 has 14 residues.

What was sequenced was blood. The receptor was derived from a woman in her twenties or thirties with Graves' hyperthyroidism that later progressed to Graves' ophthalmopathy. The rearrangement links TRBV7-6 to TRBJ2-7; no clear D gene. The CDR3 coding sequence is TGTGCCAGCAGCTTAGGACGGATGAGTTACGAGCAGTACTTC. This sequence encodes CASSLGRMSYEQYF.